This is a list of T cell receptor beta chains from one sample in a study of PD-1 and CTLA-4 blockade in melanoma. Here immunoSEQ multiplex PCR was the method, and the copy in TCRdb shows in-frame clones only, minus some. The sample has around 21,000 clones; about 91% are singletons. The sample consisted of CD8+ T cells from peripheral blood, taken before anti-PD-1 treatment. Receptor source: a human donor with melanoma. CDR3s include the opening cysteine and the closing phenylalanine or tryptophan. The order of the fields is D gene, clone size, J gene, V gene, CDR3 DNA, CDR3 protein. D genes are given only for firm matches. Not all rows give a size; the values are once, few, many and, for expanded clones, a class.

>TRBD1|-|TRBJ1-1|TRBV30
TGTGCCTGGAGTCATTCGGCAGGGGGCCTCACTGAAGCTTTCTTT
CAWSHSAGGLTEAFF
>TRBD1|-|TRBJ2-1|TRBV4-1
TGCGCCAGCAGCCTGTCCCCAGGGGGCGCCGACAATGAGCAGTTCTTC
CASSLSPGGADNEQFF
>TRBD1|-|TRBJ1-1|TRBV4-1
TGCGCCAGCAGCCAGTCAGGGGGCACTGAAGCTTTCTTT
CASSQSGGTEAFF
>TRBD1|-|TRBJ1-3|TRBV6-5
TGTGCCAGCACGACAGGGGGCTCAGGAAACACCATATATTTT
CASTTGGSGNTIYF
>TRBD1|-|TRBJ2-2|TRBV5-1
TGCGCCAGCAGCTGGGGACAGACCGGGGAGCTGTTTTTT
CASSWGQTGELFF
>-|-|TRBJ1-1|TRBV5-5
TGTGCCAGCAGCCCTGGAGTGAACACTGAAGCTTTCTTT
CASSPGVNTEAFF
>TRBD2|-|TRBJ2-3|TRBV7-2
TGTGCCAGCAGCCAACTAGCGGCAAGCACCACAGATACGCAGTATTTT
CASSQLAASTTDTQYF
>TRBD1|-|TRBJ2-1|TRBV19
TGTGCCAGTAGTATTAGGGACAGGGAATCAGATGAGCAGTTCTTC
CASSIRDRESDEQFF
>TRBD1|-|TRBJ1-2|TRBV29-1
TGCAGCGTTGAAGGACAGGGGAGAGGCTATGGCTACACCTTC
CSVEGQGRGYGYTF
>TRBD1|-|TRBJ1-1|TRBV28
TGTGCCAGTGAGACGGTCAGGTCCACGCCGTACAGGGGGGAGACTGAAGCTTTCTTT
CASETVRSTPYRGETEAFF
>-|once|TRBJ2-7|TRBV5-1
TGCGCCAGCAGCGTCGGGACGACCTACGAGCAGTACTTC
CASSVGTTYEQYF
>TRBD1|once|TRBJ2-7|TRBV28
TGTGCCACCCTAACTCCCGGGACAGTCTACGAGCAGTACTTC
CATLTPGTVYEQYF
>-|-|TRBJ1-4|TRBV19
TGTGCCAGTAGTATAGAAATCGGATCAACTAATGAAAAACTGTTTTTT
CASSIEIGSTNEKLFF
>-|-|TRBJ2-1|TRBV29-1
TGCAGCGTTGAAGATTGGGGCGGGGCAGGGGAGTCCTACAATGAGCAGTTCTTC
CSVEDWGGAGESYNEQFF
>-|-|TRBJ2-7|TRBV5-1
TGCGCCAGCAGCTGGTCCCCGGGCTACGAGCAGTACTTC
CASSWSPGYEQYF
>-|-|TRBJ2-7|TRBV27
TGTGCCAGCAGTCCAGGGATCGATAACGAGCAGTACTTC
CASSPGIDNEQYF
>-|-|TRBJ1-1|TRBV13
TGTGCCAGCAGCCTACCCAGTGGGGGCACTGAAGCTTTCTTT
CASSLPSGGTEAFF
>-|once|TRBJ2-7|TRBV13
TGTGCCAGCAGCTTTCGCGGGGCCAGCTCCTACGAGCAGTACTTC
CASSFRGASSYEQYF
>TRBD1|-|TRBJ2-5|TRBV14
TGTGCCAGCAGCCCGGTGAGGGGGCTGGAGACCCAGTACTTC
CASSPVRGLETQYF
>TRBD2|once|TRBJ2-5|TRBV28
TGTGCCAGCAGTTGGGCAGCGGGGGAAGAGACCCAGTACTTC
CASSWAAGEETQYF
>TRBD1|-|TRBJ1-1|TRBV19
TGTGCCAGTAGTATGGTCCAAGGGACAGTGAACACTGAAGCTTTCTTT
CASSMVQGTVNTEAFF
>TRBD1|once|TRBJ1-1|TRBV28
TGTGCCAGCAGTCTAGGACAGGGGTTGAACACTGAAGCTTTCTTT
CASSLGQGLNTEAFF
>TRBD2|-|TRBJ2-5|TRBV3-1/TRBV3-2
TGTGCCAGCAGCCAGAGGCCAGCGGGGCAAGAGACCCAGTACTTC
CASSQRPAGQETQYF
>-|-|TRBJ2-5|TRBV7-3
TGTGCCAGCAGCTTAACAGGGGGGCAAGAGACCCAGTACTTC
CASSLTGGQETQYF
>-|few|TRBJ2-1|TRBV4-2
TGTGCCAGCAGCCAAGGAGTGAGTGAGCAGTTCTTC
CASSQGVSEQFF
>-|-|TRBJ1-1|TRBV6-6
TGTGCCAGCAGTGGACACAGGTGGGAGAACACTGAAGCTTTCTTT
CASSGHRWENTEAFF
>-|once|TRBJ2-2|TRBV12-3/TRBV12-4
TGTGCCAGCACCTATAACACCGGGGAGCTGTTTTTT
CASTYNTGELFF
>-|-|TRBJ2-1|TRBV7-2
TGTGCCAGCAGCTTTTTTGGGGATGAGCAGTTCTTC
CASSFFGDEQFF
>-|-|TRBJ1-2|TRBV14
TGTGCCAGCAGCCAATCGGTGGGGCCGGACTATGGCTACACCTTC
CASSQSVGPDYGYTF
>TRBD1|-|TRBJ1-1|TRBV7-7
TGTGCCAGCAGCCCCTTAAGGGACAGGGGGACTGAAGCTTTCTTT
CASSPLRDRGTEAFF
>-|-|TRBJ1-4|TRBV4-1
TGCGCCAGCAGCCAGAACCTTGCCGATGAAAAACTGTTTTTT
CASSQNLADEKLFF
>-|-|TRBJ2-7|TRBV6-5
TGTGCCAGCAGCGATGGGAACGAGCAGTACTTC
CASSDGNEQYF
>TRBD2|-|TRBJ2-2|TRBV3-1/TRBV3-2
TGTGCCAGCAGCCTCCCACCTCCGGGACTAGCAACCGGGGAGCTGTTTTTT
CASSLPPPGLATGELFF
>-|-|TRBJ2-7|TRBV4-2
TGTGCCAGCAGCCAAGATGCAGCCTCAAGGGATCACGAGCAGTACTTC
CASSQDAASRDHEQYF
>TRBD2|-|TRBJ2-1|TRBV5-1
TGCGCCAGCAGCTTAGGAAGCGGGGGTAAGGGGAATGAGCAGTTCTTC
CASSLGSGGKGNEQFF
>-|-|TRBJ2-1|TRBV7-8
TGTGCCAGCAGCTTCCCTGGCGGAGCCTACAATGAGCAGTTCTTC
CASSFPGGAYNEQFF
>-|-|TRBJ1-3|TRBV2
TGTGCCAGCAGTCCACGTAACAGGGCTGGAAACACCATATATTTT
CASSPRNRAGNTIYF